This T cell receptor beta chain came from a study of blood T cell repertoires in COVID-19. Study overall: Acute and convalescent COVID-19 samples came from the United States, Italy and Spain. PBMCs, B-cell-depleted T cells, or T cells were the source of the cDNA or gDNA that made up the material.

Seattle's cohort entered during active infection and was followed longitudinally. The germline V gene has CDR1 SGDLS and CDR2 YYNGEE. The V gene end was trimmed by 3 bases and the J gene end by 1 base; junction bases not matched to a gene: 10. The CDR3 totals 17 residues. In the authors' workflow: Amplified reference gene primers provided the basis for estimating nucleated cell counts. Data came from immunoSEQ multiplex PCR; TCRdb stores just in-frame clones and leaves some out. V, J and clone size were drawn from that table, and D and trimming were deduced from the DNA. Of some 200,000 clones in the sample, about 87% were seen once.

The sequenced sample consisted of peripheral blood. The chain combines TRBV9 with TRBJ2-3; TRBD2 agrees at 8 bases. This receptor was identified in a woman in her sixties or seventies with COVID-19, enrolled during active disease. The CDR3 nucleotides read TGTGCCAGCAGCGGGCCCCCTGCGGGAGGCCGCACAGATACGCAGTATTTT. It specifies CASSGPPAGGRTDTQYF.